The 19 T cell receptor beta chains below were found in one sample sequenced in a study of OX40 agonist ivuxolimab in advanced cancers. Only in-frame clones appear in the TCRdb table, and some are missing; sequencing was by immunoSEQ multiplex PCR. The sample consists of roughly 82,000 clones, roughly 90% of them appearing once. The source was CD4+ or CD8+ T cells sorted from blood, collected in a trial of the OX40 agonist ivuxolimab. Receptors were obtained from an adult with an advanced solid tumor such as melanoma, head and neck, liver or kidney cancer.

The rearrangement joins TRBV19 to TRBJ1-1; 9 nucleotides align to TRBD1. The CDR3 runs to 14 residues. V shed 6 bases, J shed 5 bases, and the junction held 7 bases outside the gene matches. Germline values: CDR1 LNHDA, CDR2 SQIVND (reference sequence). In DNA form, the CDR3 reads TGTGCCAGTAGGAGACAGGGGGGTTTAACTGAAGCTTTCTTT. This translates into CASRRQGGLTEAFF.

The gene calls are TRBV5-4 and TRBJ1-5; no firm D call. Trimming cost V 7 bases and J 5 bases, with 16 bases left between them. The CDR3 loop spans 14 amino acids. Germline CDR1 and CDR2: SGHNT and YYREEE (reference sequence). In nucleotides, the CDR3 is TGTGCCAGCTCACTTTCGTCTGGATATCAGCCCCAGCATTTT. Protein: CASSLSSGYQPQHF.

The CDR3 bases are TGTGCCAGCAGCTTGGGGGCTGGAGATGGCTACACCTTC. Protein product: CASSLGAGDGYTF. The chain carries TRBV5-5 and TRBJ1-2; no definite D call. Germline CDR1 SGHKS, CDR2 YYEKEE (reference sequence). The V gene lost 0 bases and the J gene lost 6 bases, with 9 bases spanning the gap. The CDR3 extends over 13 amino acids.

The chain employs TRBV25-1 and TRBJ2-1; perhaps D is TRBD1 or TRBD2 (5 bases each). CDR1 MGHDK and CDR2 SYGVNS come from the germline V gene. Trimming removed 1 base at V and 0 bases at J, with 13 bases between. The CDR3 contains 17 residues. The CDR3 DNA reads as TGTGCCAGCAGTGAATGGTCGGGACGAAGCTCCTACAATGAGCAGTTCTTC. Translation gives CASSEWSGRSSYNEQFF.

The CDR3 reads CASSSRLGSYNEQFF. CDR3 sequence (DNA): TGTGCCAGCTCAAGCAGACTAGGGTCCTACAATGAGCAGTTCTTC. The chain links TRBV18 to TRBJ2-1, with D perhaps TRBD2 (6 bases). The germline gives CDR1 KGHSH, CDR2 LQKENI. V gave up 5 bases and J gave up 1 base, with 12 bases separating them. The CDR3 has 15 amino acids.

This clone was observed once. The CDR3 is CASSSTGEVNTEAFF. CDR3 in DNA: TGCGCCAGCAGCAGCACAGGGGAGGTGAACACTGAAGCTTTCTTT. V and J are TRBV5-1 and TRBJ1-1; 7 bases line up with TRBD1. The CDR3 is made up of 15 amino acids. The germline V gene has CDR1 SGHRS and CDR2 YFSETQ. The trim removed 4 bases at V and 0 bases at J, leaving 6 bases unmatched.

The rearrangement uses TRBV5-1 and TRBJ2-2, with a tentative D call TRBD1 (6 bases). The V and J ends lost 2 bases and 5 bases respectively, with 13 bases between them. Germline V gives CDR1 SGHRS, CDR2 YFSETQ. The CDR3 sequence is 15 residues long. The CDR3 nucleotides are TGCGCCAGCAGCTTTACAGGGCCGCAGACCGGGGAGCTGTTTTTT. This gives the protein CASSFTGPQTGELFF.

This sequence joins TRBV27 and TRBJ2-7, with D perhaps matching TRBD1 (5 bases). Germline loops: CDR1 MNHEY, CDR2 SMNVEV (reference sequence). Deletions cut 5 bases from V and 5 bases from J, with 13 bases between. There are 13 residues in the CDR3. The CDR3 DNA reads as TGTGCCAGCAGTCCCGACTGGGGCCACGAGCAGTACTTC. Encoded protein: CASSPDWGHEQYF.

V and J are TRBV19 and TRBJ2-7, with unresolved D. CDR3 length equals 13 residues. Between the trimmed V and J ends, which lost 6 bases and 2 bases, there was a span of 11 bases. Germline-derived CDR1 and CDR2 are LNHDA and SQIVND (reference sequence). CDR3 in amino acids: CASRNTATYEQYF. The CDR3 DNA reads as TGTGCCAGTAGGAACACGGCCACCTACGAGCAGTACTTC.

The genes are TRBV5-1 and TRBJ1-2, with D uncertain. Germline-derived CDR1 and CDR2 are SGHRS and YFSETQ. Trimming stripped 2 bases from V and 4 bases from J, with 15 bases between. The CDR3 has 15 residues. The CDR3 coding sequence is TGCGCCAGCAGCTTTGAAGGCGTAACGGCCTATGGCTACACCTTC. This encodes CASSFEGVTAYGYTF.

This chain joins TRBV11-2 and TRBJ2-7; no clear D gene. The CDR3 is 14 amino acids. V was shortened by 6 bases and J by 0 bases, with 12 bases between the two germline ends. Per the germline V gene, CDR1 is SGHAT and CDR2 is FQNNGV. The CDR3 here is CASSSSPSSYEQYF. In DNA form, the CDR3 reads TGTGCCAGCAGTTCTAGTCCAAGCTCCTACGAGCAGTACTTC.

The J gene is TRBJ2-3, the V gene TRBV5-1; unclear D gene. V shed 0 bases and J shed 4 bases, with 9 bases lying between them. Germline-derived CDR1 and CDR2 are SGHRS and YFSETQ. The CDR3 covers 14 residues. The CDR3 nucleotides are TGCGCCAGCAGCTTGGTAGGGTCGGCAGATACGCAGTATTTT. Its protein is CASSLVGSADTQYF.

This sequence joins TRBV5-1 and TRBJ1-4, with D hard to call. V lost 3 bases to trimming and J lost 3 bases, with 3 bases between them. CDR3 length: 12 residues. Germline loops: CDR1 SGHRS, CDR2 YFSETQ. In nucleotides, the CDR3 is TGCGCCAGCAGCTATTCTAATGAAAAACTGTTTTTT. Translated: CASSYSNEKLFF.

This clone was counted only a few times. This sequence joins TRBV2 and TRBJ2-7, with D tentatively TRBD2 (6 bases). The CDR3 has 12 residues. Trimming shortened V by 7 bases and J by 6 bases, and 13 bases separated the two germline ends. Germline V CDR1 and CDR2: SNHLY, FYNNEI. The CDR3 DNA reads as TGTGCCAGCAACGGGGAGGTGAGCGAGCAGTACTTC. It yields the protein CASNGEVSEQYF.

This chain connects TRBV6-1 to TRBJ1-5; D is uncertain. CDR1 and CDR2 from the germline V gene are MNHNS and SASEGT. V was cut by 6 bases and J by 4 bases, with 10 bases left in between. CDR3 length: 13 amino acids. The CDR3 here is CASRADENQPQHF. The DNA for the CDR3 is TGTGCCAGCAGGGCCGACGAGAATCAGCCCCAGCATTTT.

J is TRBJ2-4 and V is TRBV9; D perhaps matches TRBD1 (6 bases). CDR3 size: 19 residues. V shed 4 bases and J shed 1 base, with 24 bases lying between them. The V gene's germline CDR1 is SGDLS and CDR2 YYNGEE. The CDR3: CASSPGQPFGILAKNIQYF. CDR3 in DNA: TGTGCCAGCAGCCCTGGACAGCCTTTCGGGATTCTTGCCAAAAACATTCAGTACTTC.

The chain joins TRBV28 to TRBJ1-1; 12 bases match TRBD1. Germline V CDR1 and CDR2: MDHEN, SYDVKM. The length of the CDR3 is 17 residues. The J segment lost 8 bases and the V segment lost 0 bases, leaving 10 bases of the junction unmatched. The CDR3 loop reads CASSLWAGQGAVREAFF. The CDR3 coding sequence is TGTGCCAGCAGTTTATGGGCGGGACAGGGGGCCGTACGGGAAGCTTTCTTT.

The chain employs TRBV29-1 and TRBJ2-3; D may be TRBD1 (5 bases). The CDR3 contains 14 residues. Germline loops: CDR1 SQVTM, CDR2 ANQGSEA. V dropped 6 bases and J dropped 2 bases, with 15 bases sitting between them. CDR3 bases: TGCAGCGTCGGCCGTGGGGCCCTCACAGATACGCAGTATTTT. The encoded protein is CSVGRGALTDTQYF.

This clone appeared once. J is TRBJ1-3 and V is TRBV28, with a tentative D call TRBD1 (6 bases). V gave up 6 bases and J gave up 7 bases, with 10 bases separating them. Germline CDR1 and CDR2: MDHEN and SYDVKM. The CDR3 consists of 12 residues. The CDR3 sequence is CASSEQGNTIYF. The CDR3 DNA sequence: TGTGCCAGCAGCGAACAGGGTAACACCATATATTTT.